A single T cell receptor beta chain is shown here with its context. Clones were read by immunoSEQ multiplex PCR, and TCRdb kept only the in-frame ones, dropping some. The repertoire holds around 76,000 clones, with under 99% as singletons. The entry originates in a study of technical replicates of blood from a handful of donors. This CDR3 contains 15 residues. Trimming cost V 1 base and J 1 base, with 11 bases left between them. The V gene's germline CDR1 is SGHKS and CDR2 YYEKEE (reference sequence). What was sequenced was T cells isolated from PBMCs. The receptor was derived from a human donor in good health. This rearrangement joins TRBV5-5 to TRBJ1-1; TRBD1 is a possible D gene (5 bases). CDR3 DNA sequence: TGTGCCAGCAGCTTGTATATAGGGGCGAACACTGAAGCTTTCTTT. Its protein is CASSLYIGANTEAFF.